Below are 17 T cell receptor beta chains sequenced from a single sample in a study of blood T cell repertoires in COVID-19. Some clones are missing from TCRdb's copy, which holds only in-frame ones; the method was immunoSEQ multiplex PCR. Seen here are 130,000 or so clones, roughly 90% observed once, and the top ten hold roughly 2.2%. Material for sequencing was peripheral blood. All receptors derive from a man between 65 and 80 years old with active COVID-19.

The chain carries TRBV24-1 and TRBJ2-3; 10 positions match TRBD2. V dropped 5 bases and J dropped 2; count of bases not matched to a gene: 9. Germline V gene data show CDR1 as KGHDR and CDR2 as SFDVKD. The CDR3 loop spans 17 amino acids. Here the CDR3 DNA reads TGTGCCACCAGTGTTCAACAGCGGGAGGGAGTCACAGATACGCAGTATTTT. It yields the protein CATSVQQREGVTDTQYF.

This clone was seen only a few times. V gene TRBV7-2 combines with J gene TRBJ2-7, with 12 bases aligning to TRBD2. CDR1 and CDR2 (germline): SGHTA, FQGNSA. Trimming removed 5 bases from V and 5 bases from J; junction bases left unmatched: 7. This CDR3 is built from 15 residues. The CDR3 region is CASSTRLAGAHEQYF. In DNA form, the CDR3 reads TGTGCCAGCAGCACCCGACTAGCGGGAGCCCACGAGCAGTACTTC.

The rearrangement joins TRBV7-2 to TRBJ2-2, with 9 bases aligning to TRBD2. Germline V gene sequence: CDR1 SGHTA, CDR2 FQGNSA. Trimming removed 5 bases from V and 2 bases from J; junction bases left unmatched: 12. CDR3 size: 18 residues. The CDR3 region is CASSQFNSGSLNTGELFF. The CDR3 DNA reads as TGTGCCAGCAGCCAATTCAATAGCGGGAGTCTTAACACCGGGGAGCTGTTTTTT. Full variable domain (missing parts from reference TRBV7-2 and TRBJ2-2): GAGVSQSPSNKVTEKGKDVELRCDPISGHTALYWYRQSLGQGLEFLIYFQGNSAPDKSGLPSDRFSAERTGGSVSTLTIQRTQQEDSAVYLCASSQFNSGSLNTGELFFGEGSRLTVL.

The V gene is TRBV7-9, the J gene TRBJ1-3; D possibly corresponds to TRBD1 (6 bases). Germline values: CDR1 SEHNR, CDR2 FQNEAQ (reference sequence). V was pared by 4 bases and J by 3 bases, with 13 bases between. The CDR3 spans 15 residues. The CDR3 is CASSYLTGGGNTIYF. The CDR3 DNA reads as TGTGCCAGCAGCTACTTGACAGGAGGTGGAAACACCATATATTTT.

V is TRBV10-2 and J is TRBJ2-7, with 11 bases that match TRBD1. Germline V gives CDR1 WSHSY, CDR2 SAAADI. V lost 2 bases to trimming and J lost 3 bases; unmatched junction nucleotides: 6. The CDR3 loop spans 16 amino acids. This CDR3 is CASSETGTGGHYEQYF. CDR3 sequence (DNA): TGCGCCAGCAGTGAGACCGGGACAGGGGGACACTACGAGCAGTACTTC.

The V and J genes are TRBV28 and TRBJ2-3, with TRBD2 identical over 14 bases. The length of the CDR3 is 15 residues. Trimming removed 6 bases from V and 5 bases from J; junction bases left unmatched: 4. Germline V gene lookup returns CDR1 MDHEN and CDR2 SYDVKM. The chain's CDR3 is CASSRGTSGRDTQYF. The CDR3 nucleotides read TGTGCCAGCAGCCGTGGGACTAGCGGGAGAGATACGCAGTATTTT. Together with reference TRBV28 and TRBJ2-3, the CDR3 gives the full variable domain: DVKVTQSSRYLVKRTGEKVFLECVQDMDHENMFWYRQDPGLGLRLIYFSYDVKMKEKGDIPEGYSVSREKKERFSLILESASTNQTSMYLCASSRGTSGRDTQYFGPGTRLTVL.

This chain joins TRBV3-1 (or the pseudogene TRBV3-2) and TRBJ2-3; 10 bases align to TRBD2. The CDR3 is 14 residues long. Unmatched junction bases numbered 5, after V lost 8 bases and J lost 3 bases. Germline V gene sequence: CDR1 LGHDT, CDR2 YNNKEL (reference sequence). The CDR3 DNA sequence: TGTGCCAGCTCCCAAGCGGGAGGGACAGATACGCAGTATTTT. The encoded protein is CASSQAGGTDTQYF.

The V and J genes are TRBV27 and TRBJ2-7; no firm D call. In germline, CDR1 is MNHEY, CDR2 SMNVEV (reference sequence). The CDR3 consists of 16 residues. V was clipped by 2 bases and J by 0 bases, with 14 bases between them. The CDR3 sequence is CASSLKGGLSSYEQYF. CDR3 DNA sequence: TGTGCCAGCAGTTTAAAAGGCGGCCTAAGCTCCTACGAGCAGTACTTC.

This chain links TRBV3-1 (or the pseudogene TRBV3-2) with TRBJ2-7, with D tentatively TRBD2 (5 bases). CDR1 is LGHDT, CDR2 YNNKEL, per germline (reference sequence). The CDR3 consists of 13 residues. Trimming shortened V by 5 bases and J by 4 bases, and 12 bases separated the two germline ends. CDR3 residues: CASSSLGVYEQYF. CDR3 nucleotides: TGTGCCAGCAGCTCCCTCGGGGTTTACGAGCAGTACTTC.

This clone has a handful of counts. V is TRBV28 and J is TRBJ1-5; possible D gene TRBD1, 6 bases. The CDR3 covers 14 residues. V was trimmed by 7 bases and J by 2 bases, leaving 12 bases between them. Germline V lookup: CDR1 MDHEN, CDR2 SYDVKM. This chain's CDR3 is CASTPGQGNQPQHF. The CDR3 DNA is TGTGCCAGCACCCCGGGACAAGGCAATCAGCCCCAGCATTTT.

In DNA, the CDR3 is TGTGCCTGGACAATGGGACGGGGGTACAATGAGCAGTTCTTC. It is translated as CAWTMGRGYNEQFF. This chain connects TRBV30 to TRBJ2-1; a weak D match, TRBD2 (6 bases). The length of the CDR3 is 14 residues. The germline V gene has CDR1 GTSNPN and CDR2 SVGIG (reference sequence). Trimming removed 4 bases at V and 4 bases at J, with 14 bases between.

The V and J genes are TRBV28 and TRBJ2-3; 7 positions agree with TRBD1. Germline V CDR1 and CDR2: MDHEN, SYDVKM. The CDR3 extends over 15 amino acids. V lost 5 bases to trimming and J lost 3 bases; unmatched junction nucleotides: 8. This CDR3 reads CASSLDRVETDTQYF. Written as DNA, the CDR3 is TGTGCCAGCAGTCTAGACAGGGTAGAGACAGATACGCAGTATTTT.

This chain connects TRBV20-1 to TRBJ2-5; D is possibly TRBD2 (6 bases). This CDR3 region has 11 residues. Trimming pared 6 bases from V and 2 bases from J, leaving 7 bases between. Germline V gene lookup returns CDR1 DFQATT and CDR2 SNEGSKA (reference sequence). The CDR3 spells CSARGQETQYF. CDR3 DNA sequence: TGCAGTGCGCGGGGTCAAGAGACCCAGTACTTC.

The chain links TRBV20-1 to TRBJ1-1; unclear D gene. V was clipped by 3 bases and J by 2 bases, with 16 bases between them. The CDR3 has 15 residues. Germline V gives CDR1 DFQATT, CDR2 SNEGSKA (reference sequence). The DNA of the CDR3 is TGCAGTGCTAGTCAACCGCCAGGTTATAACACTGAAGCTTTCTTT. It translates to CSASQPPGYNTEAFF.

This chain's CDR3 is CASTLRGDRNEQFF. In DNA, the CDR3 is TGTGCCAGCACCCTCCGGGGGGATCGCAATGAGCAGTTCTTC. This sequence joins TRBV7-2 and TRBJ2-1, with 7 nucleotides matching TRBD2. J was trimmed by 6 bases and V by 7 bases; bases with no gene match: 9. This CDR3 has 14 residues. Germline CDR1 is SGHTA and CDR2 is FQGNSA.

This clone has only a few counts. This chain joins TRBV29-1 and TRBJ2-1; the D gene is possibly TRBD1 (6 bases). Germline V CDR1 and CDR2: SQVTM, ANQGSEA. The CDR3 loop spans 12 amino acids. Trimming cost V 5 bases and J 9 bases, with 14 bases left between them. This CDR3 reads CSVSHKQGEQFF. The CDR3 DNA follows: TGCAGCGTTTCCCATAAACAGGGTGAGCAGTTCTTC.

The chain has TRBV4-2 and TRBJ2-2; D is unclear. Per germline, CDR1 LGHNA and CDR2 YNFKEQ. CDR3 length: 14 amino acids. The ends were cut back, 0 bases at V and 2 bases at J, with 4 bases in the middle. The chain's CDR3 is CASSQERNTGELFF. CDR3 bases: TGTGCCAGCAGCCAAGAGAGAAACACCGGGGAGCTGTTTTTT.